This is a list of T cell receptor beta chains from one sample in a study of T cell repertoires in cytomegalovirus infection. MiXCR was run by TCRdb on the reads, yielding one entry per CDR3 protein. The sample comprises more than 400,000 distinct CDR3 sequences, 26% of which are singletons, and around 13% rests with the top ten. Sequenced sample: PBMCs. These TCRs come from a human donor in good health (CMV status not recorded). Some clones in this sample may be carry-over from other donors' samples. Both conserved end residues are part of each CDR3. The order of the fields is D gene, clone size, V gene, J gene, CDR3 DNA, CDR3 protein. A D gene is named only where the DNA matches it firmly. Rows may omit the clone size; those that give it use once, few, many or a size class.

d_call: TRBD2
clone_size: few
v_call: TRBV7-2
j_call: TRBJ2-4
cdr3_nt: TGTGCCAGCAGCTTAACCATGCTGGCGGGAGGCCGTGGAGCAGACATTCAGTACTTC
cdr3_aa: CASSLTMLAGGRGADIQYF

d_call: -
clone_size: -
v_call: TRBV28
j_call: TRBJ2-6
cdr3_nt: TGTGCCAGCAGTTTATTGGGGACCCGGGCCAACGTCCTGACTTTC
cdr3_aa: CASSLLGTRANVLTF

d_call: -
clone_size: -
v_call: TRBV11-2
j_call: TRBJ2-5
cdr3_nt: TGTGCCAGCAGCTTACCTTCGGGGAAAAAGACCCAGTACTTC
cdr3_aa: CASSLPSGKKTQYF

d_call: -
clone_size: -
v_call: TRBV2
j_call: TRBJ1-5
cdr3_nt: TGTGCCAGCAGCCTCCGGGAGCTCGGGAGTGGGCCCCAGCATTTT
cdr3_aa: CASSLRELGSGPQHF

d_call: -
clone_size: -
v_call: TRBV6-1
j_call: TRBJ1-2
cdr3_nt: TGTGCCAGCAGACCCACCGTACCCTATGACTACACCTTC
cdr3_aa: CASRPTVPYDYTF

d_call: -
clone_size: few
v_call: TRBV15
j_call: TRBJ2-6
cdr3_nt: TGTGCCACCAGCAGAGGGGAAGGCGCTGGGGCCAACGTCCTGACTTTC
cdr3_aa: CATSRGEGAGANVLTF

d_call: -
clone_size: -
v_call: TRBV28
j_call: TRBJ2-7
cdr3_nt: TGTGCCAGCAGTTTAATCGGGAAGTCCTACGAGCAGTACTTC
cdr3_aa: CASSLIGKSYEQYF

d_call: TRBD2
clone_size: many
v_call: TRBV7-2
j_call: TRBJ2-2
cdr3_nt: TGTGCCAGCAGCTTAGGTCTAAGTACTAGCGGGAGGGAGCTGTTTTTT
cdr3_aa: CASSLGLSTSGRELFF

d_call: -
clone_size: -
v_call: TRBV11-1
j_call: TRBJ1-2
cdr3_nt: TGTGCCAGCAGCTTAAACCGACAGGACCGCTGGGGCTACACCTTC
cdr3_aa: CASSLNRQDRWGYTF

d_call: -
clone_size: many
v_call: TRBV7-2
j_call: TRBJ2-7
cdr3_nt: TGTGCCAGCAGTATCCACCACGGGGGAGTACTCGAGCAGTACTTC
cdr3_aa: CASSIHHGGVLEQYF

d_call: TRBD2
clone_size: -
v_call: TRBV15
j_call: TRBJ2-1
cdr3_nt: TGTGCCACCAGCAGAGATTTGGGACTAGCGGGAAGCTCCTACAATGAGCAGTTCTTC
cdr3_aa: CATSRDLGLAGSSYNEQFF

d_call: -
clone_size: few
v_call: TRBV19
j_call: TRBJ1-2
cdr3_nt: TGTGCCAGTAGTTCCCGCAGGTGGACACGAGATGGCTACACCTTC
cdr3_aa: CASSSRRWTRDGYTF

d_call: -
clone_size: many
v_call: TRBV7-2
j_call: TRBJ2-7
cdr3_nt: TGTGCCAGCAGCTTAAGGGTGGGCGAGCAGTACTTC
cdr3_aa: CASSLRVGEQYF

d_call: -
clone_size: -
v_call: TRBV7-9
j_call: TRBJ1-3
cdr3_nt: TGTGCCAGCAGCTTAGTCGGTCTCTCTGGAAACACCATATATTTT
cdr3_aa: CASSLVGLSGNTIYF

d_call: -
clone_size: few
v_call: TRBV12-3/TRBV12-4
j_call: TRBJ1-6
cdr3_nt: TGTGCCAGCAGTTTGATCTCACCCCTCCACTTT
cdr3_aa: CASSLISPLHF

d_call: TRBD1
clone_size: -
v_call: TRBV19
j_call: TRBJ2-4
cdr3_nt: TGTGCCAGTAGTTTTATCTCCGGGACAGGGGGCAAGATTCAGTACTTC
cdr3_aa: CASSFISGTGGKIQYF

d_call: -
clone_size: few
v_call: TRBV19
j_call: TRBJ2-1
cdr3_nt: TGTGCCAGTAGTATAGTCGGCGGGAAGGGATACAATGAGCAGTTCTTC
cdr3_aa: CASSIVGGKGYNEQFF

d_call: -
clone_size: few
v_call: TRBV28
j_call: TRBJ2-2
cdr3_nt: TGTGCCAGCATGAGCGGGTATAGGACCGGGGAGCTGTTTTTT
cdr3_aa: CASMSGYRTGELFF

d_call: -
clone_size: -
v_call: TRBV28
j_call: TRBJ1-1
cdr3_nt: TGTGCCAGCAGCCCGGACCGAAGCCCCCTTGTAGCTGAAGCTTTCTTT
cdr3_aa: CASSPDRSPLVAEAFF

d_call: -
clone_size: few
v_call: TRBV11-3
j_call: TRBJ2-3
cdr3_nt: TGTGCCAGCAGCACGCAGGGGAGGGATACGCAGTATTTT
cdr3_aa: CASSTQGRDTQYF

d_call: -
clone_size: many
v_call: TRBV11-2
j_call: TRBJ2-2
cdr3_nt: TGTGCCAGCAGCCCCCGAAGGGCCGGGGAGCTGTTTTTT
cdr3_aa: CASSPRRAGELFF

d_call: TRBD2
clone_size: few
v_call: TRBV29-1
j_call: TRBJ2-1
cdr3_nt: TGCAGCGTTGAGATAGCGGGAGTAGCCTACAATGAGCAGTTCTTC
cdr3_aa: CSVEIAGVAYNEQFF

d_call: TRBD1
clone_size: few
v_call: TRBV15
j_call: TRBJ1-1
cdr3_nt: TGTGCCACCAGCAGAGACAGGGGGCGGACTGAAGCTTTCTTT
cdr3_aa: CATSRDRGRTEAFF

d_call: TRBD2
clone_size: -
v_call: TRBV6-2/TRBV6-3
j_call: TRBJ2-3
cdr3_nt: TGTGCCAGCAGGCTAGCGGGAGCTCCAGATACGCAGTATTTT
cdr3_aa: CASRLAGAPDTQYF

d_call: -
clone_size: few
v_call: TRBV2
j_call: TRBJ1-2
cdr3_nt: TGTGCCAGCAAAGGAATTAAGGGTTATGGCTACACCTTC
cdr3_aa: CASKGIKGYGYTF

d_call: TRBD2
clone_size: -
v_call: TRBV6-1
j_call: TRBJ2-1
cdr3_nt: TGTGCCAGCAGTCCTAGCGGGGGGCCCTACAATGAGCAGTTCTTC
cdr3_aa: CASSPSGGPYNEQFF

d_call: -
clone_size: -
v_call: TRBV4-2
j_call: TRBJ1-5
cdr3_nt: TGTGCCAGCAGGCATACAGGGAACAATCAGCCCCAGCATTTT
cdr3_aa: CASRHTGNNQPQHF

d_call: TRBD1
clone_size: few
v_call: TRBV7-2
j_call: TRBJ2-2
cdr3_nt: TGTGCCAGCACTAATGGACAGGGAGGAACCGGGGAGCTGTTTTTT
cdr3_aa: CASTNGQGGTGELFF

d_call: TRBD2
clone_size: -
v_call: TRBV14
j_call: TRBJ2-1
cdr3_nt: TGTGCCAGCAGCCCTCCGGGACTAGCGGGAGGCCGTCGCTCCTACAATGAGCAGTTCTTC
cdr3_aa: CASSPPGLAGGRRSYNEQFF

d_call: TRBD2
clone_size: -
v_call: TRBV6-4
j_call: TRBJ2-1
cdr3_nt: TGTGCCAGCAGTTTTGTAGCGGGGTACAATGAGCAGTTCTTC
cdr3_aa: CASSFVAGYNEQFF

d_call: TRBD1
clone_size: -
v_call: TRBV2
j_call: TRBJ2-5
cdr3_nt: TGTGCCAGCAGGGCGGGACAGGGGGCGCCGCCGAAGTACTTC
cdr3_aa: CASRAGQGAPPKYF

d_call: TRBD2
clone_size: -
v_call: TRBV7-9
j_call: TRBJ2-7
cdr3_nt: TGTGCCAGCAGCTCGGGTCCTAGCGGCTACGAGCAGTACTTC
cdr3_aa: CASSSGPSGYEQYF

d_call: -
clone_size: -
v_call: TRBV4-1
j_call: TRBJ2-1
cdr3_nt: TGCGCCAGCAGCCAAGATCGAACGGGAGTCTTAGTTAGTGAGCAGTTCTTC
cdr3_aa: CASSQDRTGVLVSEQFF

d_call: TRBD1
clone_size: few
v_call: TRBV24-1
j_call: TRBJ2-1
cdr3_nt: TGTGCCACCAGTGCTGGACAGGGTACAAATGAGCAGTTCTTC
cdr3_aa: CATSAGQGTNEQFF

d_call: -
clone_size: few
v_call: TRBV7-2
j_call: TRBJ1-2
cdr3_nt: TGTGCCAGCAGCCCGAGACAGAAGGGTGGCTACACCTTC
cdr3_aa: CASSPRQKGGYTF